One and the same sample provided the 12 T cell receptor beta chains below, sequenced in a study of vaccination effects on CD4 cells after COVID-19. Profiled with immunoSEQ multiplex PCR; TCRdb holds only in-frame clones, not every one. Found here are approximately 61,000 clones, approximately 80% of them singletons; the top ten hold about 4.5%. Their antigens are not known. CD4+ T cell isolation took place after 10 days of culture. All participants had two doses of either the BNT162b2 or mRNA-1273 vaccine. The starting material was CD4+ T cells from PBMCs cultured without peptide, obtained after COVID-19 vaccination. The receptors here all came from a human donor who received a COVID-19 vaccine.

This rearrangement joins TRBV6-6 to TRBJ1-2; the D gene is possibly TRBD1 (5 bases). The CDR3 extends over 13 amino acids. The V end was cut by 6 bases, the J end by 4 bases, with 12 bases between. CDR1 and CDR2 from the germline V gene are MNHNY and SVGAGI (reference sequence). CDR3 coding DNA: TGTGCCAGCAGGGACTCAGGGACCTATGGCTACACCTTC. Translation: CASRDSGTYGYTF.

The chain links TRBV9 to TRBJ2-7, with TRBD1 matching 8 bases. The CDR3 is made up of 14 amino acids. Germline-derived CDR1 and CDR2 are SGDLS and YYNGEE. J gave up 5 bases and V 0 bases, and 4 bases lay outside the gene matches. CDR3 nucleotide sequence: TGTGCCAGCAGCGTAGATGGGGACAGGAACGAGCAGTACTTC. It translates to CASSVDGDRNEQYF. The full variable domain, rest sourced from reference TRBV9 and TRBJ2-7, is DSGVTQTPKHLITATGQRVTLRCSPRSGDLSVYWYQQSLDQGLQFLIQYYNGEERAKGNILERFSAQQFPDLHSELNLSSLELGDSALYFCASSVDGDRNEQYFGPGTRLTVT.

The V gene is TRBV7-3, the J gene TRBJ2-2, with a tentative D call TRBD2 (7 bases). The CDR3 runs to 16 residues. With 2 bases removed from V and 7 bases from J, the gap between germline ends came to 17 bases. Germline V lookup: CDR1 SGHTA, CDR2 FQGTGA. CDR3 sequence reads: CASSLLPGGRSGELFF. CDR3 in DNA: TGTGCCAGCAGCTTATTACCGGGGGGCCGCAGCGGGGAGCTGTTTTTT.

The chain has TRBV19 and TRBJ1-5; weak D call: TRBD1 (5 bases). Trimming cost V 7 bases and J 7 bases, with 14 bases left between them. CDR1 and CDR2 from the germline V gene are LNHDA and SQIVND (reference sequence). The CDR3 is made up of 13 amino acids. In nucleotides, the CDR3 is TGTGCCAGTATGGGTCAGGGTAGGCAGCCCCAGCATTTT. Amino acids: CASMGQGRQPQHF.

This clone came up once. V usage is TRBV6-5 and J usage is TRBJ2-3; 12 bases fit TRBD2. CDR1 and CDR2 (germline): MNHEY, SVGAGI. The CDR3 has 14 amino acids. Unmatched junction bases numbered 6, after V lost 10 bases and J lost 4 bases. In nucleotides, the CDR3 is TGTGCCACCCTGACTAGCGGGGGAGCAGATACGCAGTATTTT. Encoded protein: CATLTSGGADTQYF.

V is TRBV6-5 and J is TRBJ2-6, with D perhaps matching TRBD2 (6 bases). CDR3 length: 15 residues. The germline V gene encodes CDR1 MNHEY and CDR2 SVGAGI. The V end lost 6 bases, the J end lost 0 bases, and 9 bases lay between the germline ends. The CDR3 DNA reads TGTGCCAGCAGCCGGGGACTCTCTGGGGCCAACGTCCTGACTTTC. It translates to CASSRGLSGANVLTF.

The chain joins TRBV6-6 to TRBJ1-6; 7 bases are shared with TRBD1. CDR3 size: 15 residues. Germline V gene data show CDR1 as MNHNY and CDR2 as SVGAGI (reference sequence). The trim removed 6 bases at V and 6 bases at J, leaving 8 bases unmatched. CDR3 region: CASSPPRDSNSPLHF. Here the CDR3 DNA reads TGTGCCAGCAGCCCACCGCGGGACAGTAATTCACCCCTCCACTTT.

This chain's CDR3 is CASSYRGGELFF. Written as DNA, the CDR3 is TGTGCCAGCAGTTATCGTGGCGGGGAGCTGTTTTTT. This chain uses TRBV6-5 with TRBJ2-2; D uncertain. Trimming removed 3 bases at V and 7 bases at J, with 6 bases between. Germline V lookup: CDR1 MNHEY, CDR2 SVGAGI. The CDR3 has 12 amino acids.

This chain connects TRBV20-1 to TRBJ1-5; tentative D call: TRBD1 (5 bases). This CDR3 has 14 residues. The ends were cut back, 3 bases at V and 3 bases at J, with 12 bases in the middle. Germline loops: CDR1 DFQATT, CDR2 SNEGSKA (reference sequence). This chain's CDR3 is CSASSDRYNQPQHF. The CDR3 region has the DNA TGCAGTGCTAGTAGCGACAGATACAATCAGCCCCAGCATTTT.

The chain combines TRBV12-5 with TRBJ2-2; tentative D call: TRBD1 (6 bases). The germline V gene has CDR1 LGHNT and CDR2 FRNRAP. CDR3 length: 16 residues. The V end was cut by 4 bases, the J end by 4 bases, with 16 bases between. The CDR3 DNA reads TGTGCTAGTGGTTCGCCGGGACACCCCGCCACCGGGGAGCTGTTTTTT. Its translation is CASGSPGHPATGELFF.

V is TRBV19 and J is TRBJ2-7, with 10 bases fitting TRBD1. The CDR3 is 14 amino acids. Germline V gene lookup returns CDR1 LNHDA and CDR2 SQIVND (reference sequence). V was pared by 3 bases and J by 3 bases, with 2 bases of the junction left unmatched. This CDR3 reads CASSIRTGGYEQYF. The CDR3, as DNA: TGTGCCAGTAGTATTCGGACAGGGGGCTACGAGCAGTACTTC.

CDR3 protein: CASSPRAENQPQHF. CDR3 bases: TGTGCCAGCTCACCACGGGCCGAGAATCAGCCCCAGCATTTT. The genes are TRBV18 and TRBJ1-5; the D is unclear. The CDR3 covers 14 residues. Germline values: CDR1 KGHSH, CDR2 LQKENI. V was pared by 1 base and J by 4 bases, with 8 bases between.